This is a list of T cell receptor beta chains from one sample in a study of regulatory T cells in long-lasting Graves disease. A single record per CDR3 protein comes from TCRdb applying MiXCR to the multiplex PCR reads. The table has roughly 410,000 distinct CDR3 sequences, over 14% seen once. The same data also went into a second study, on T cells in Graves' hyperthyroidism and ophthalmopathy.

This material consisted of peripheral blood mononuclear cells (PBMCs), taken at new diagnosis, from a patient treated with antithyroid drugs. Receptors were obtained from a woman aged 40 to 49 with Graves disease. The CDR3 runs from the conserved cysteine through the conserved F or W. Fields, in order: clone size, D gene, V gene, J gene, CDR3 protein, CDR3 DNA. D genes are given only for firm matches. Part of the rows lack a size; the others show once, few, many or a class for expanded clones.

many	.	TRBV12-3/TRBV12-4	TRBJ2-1	CASSLHPPTVNNEQFF	TGTGCCAGCAGTTTACACCCCCCCACAGTAAACAATGAGCAGTTCTTC
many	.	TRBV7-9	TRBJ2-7	CASSPFPGPIQQYF	TGTGCCAGCAGCCCATTTCCCGGACCTATACAGCAGTACTTC
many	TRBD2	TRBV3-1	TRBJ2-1	CASSPRTSDEQFF	TGTGCCAGCAGCCCGCGGACTAGCGATGAGCAGTTCTTC
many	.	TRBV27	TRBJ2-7	CASSPGTDTYEEQYF	TGTGCCAGCAGTCCCGGGACCGACACCTACGAGGAGCAGTACTTC
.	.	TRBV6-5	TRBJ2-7	CASSYMSSYEQYF	TGTGCCAGCAGTTACATGAGCTCCTACGAGCAGTACTTC
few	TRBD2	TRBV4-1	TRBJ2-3	CASGREGTDTQYF	TGCGCCAGTGGTCGGGAGGGCACAGATACGCAGTATTTT
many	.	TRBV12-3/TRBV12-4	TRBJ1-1	CASSTENTEAFF	TGTGCCAGCAGCACAGAGAACACTGAAGCTTTCTTT
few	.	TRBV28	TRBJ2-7	CASSLSQGGGYEQYF	TGTGCCAGCAGTTTATCCCAGGGAGGGGGGTACGAGCAGTACTTC
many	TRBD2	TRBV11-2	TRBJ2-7	CASSLDRGSGSSYEQYF	TGTGCCAGCAGCTTAGATCGGGGTAGCGGGAGCTCCTACGAGCAGTACTTC
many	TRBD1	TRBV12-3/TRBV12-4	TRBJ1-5	CASSLLRGGVYQPQHF	TGTGCCAGCAGCCTGCTCAGGGGGGGGGTTTATCAGCCCCAGCATTTT
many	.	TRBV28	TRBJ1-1	CASSLGRQNTEAFF	TGTGCCAGCAGTTTGGGACGGCAGAACACTGAAGCTTTCTTT
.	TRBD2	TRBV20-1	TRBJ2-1	CSAGPQRGQFF	TGCAGTGCTGGGCCCCAGCGGGGGCAGTTCTTC
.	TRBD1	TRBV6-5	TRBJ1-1	CASSYMTGADTEAFF	TGTGCCAGCAGTTACATGACAGGGGCGGACACTGAAGCTTTCTTT
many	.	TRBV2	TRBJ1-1	CASSERTGRTEAFF	TGTGCCAGCAGTGAAAGGACTGGTCGCACTGAAGCTTTCTTT
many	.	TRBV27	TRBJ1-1	CASSLGSGPEAFF	TGTGCCAGCAGTTTAGGGAGCGGTCCTGAAGCTTTCTTT
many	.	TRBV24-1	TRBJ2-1	CATSDSWSSYNEQFF	TGTGCCACCAGTGATTCCTGGAGCTCCTACAATGAGCAGTTCTTC
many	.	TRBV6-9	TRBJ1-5	CASSYGEGQPQHF	TGTGCCAGCAGTTACGGCGAAGGTCAGCCCCAGCATTTT
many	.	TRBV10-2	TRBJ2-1	CASSEPRGSYNEQFF	TGCGCCAGCAGTGAACCCAGGGGCTCCTACAATGAGCAGTTCTTC
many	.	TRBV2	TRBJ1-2	CASSEGRAVDGYTF	TGTGCCAGCAGTGAAGGCAGGGCAGTGGATGGCTACACCTTC
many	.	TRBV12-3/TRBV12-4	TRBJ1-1	CASSLGGGIIEAFF	TGTGCCAGCAGTTTGGGGGGGGGAATCATTGAAGCTTTCTTT
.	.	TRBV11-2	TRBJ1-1	CASSFWGLGMNTEAFF	TGTGCCAGCAGCTTTTGGGGGTTGGGGATGAACACTGAAGCTTTCTTT
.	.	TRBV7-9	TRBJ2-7	CASSPTLRAYEQYF	TGTGCCAGCAGCCCGACGCTTAGAGCCTACGAGCAGTACTTC
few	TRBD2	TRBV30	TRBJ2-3	CAWRKLAGVGDTQYF	TGTGCCTGGAGGAAACTAGCGGGAGTTGGAGATACGCAGTATTTT
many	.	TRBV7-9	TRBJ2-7	CASSPPSVTYEQYF	TGTGCCAGCAGCCCCCCGTCGGTCACCTACGAGCAGTACTTC
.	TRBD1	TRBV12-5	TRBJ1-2	CASGLSRDRGYYGYTF	TGTGCTAGTGGTTTGTCCCGGGACAGGGGATACTATGGCTACACCTTC
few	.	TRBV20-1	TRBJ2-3	CSVTTTTDTQYF	TGCAGTGTCACGACCACCACAGATACGCAGTATTTT
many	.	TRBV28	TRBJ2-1	CASSIDNEQFF	TGTGCCAGCAGCATAGACAATGAGCAGTTCTTC
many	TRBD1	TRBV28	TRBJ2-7	CASSLRGQGPYEQYF	TGTGCCAGCAGTTTACGTGGACAGGGCCCCTACGAGCAGTACTTC
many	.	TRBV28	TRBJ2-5	CASSLEFSEETQYF	TGTGCCAGCAGTTTAGAGTTTTCCGAAGAGACCCAGTACTTC
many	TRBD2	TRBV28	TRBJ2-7	CASSWGGYEQYF	TGTGCCAGCAGTTGGGGGGGCTACGAGCAGTACTTC
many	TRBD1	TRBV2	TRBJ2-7	CASREGARYEQYF	TGTGCCAGCAGAGAGGGGGCGCGATACGAGCAGTACTTC
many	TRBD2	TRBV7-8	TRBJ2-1	CASSSRGLAGDEQFF	TGTGCCAGCAGCTCTAGGGGACTAGCGGGTGATGAGCAGTTCTTC
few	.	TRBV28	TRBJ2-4	CASSPPTRSKNIQYF	TGTGCCAGCAGTCCGCCGACTAGGTCCAAAAACATTCAGTACTTC
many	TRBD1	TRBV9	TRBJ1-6	CASSARDRGNSPLHF	TGTGCCAGCAGCGCCCGGGACAGGGGAAATTCACCCCTCCACTTT
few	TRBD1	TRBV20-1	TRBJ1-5	CSARDRTGGTIRPQHF	TGCAGTGCTAGAGATAGGACAGGAGGCACAATCAGGCCCCAGCATTTT
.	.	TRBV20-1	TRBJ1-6	CSANRLPGQDYNSPLHF	TGCAGTGCGAACCGATTACCAGGGCAGGACTATAATTCACCCCTCCACTTT
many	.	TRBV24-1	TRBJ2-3	CATSDLVPDTQYF	TGTGCCACCAGTGATTTGGTCCCAGATACGCAGTATTTT
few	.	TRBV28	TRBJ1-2	CASSPGRENAGYTF	TGTGCCAGCAGTCCCGGGCGAGAAAACGCTGGCTACACCTTC
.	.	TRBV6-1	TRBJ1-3	CASSATTGNTIYF	TGTGCCAGCAGTGCAACAACTGGAAACACCATATATTTT
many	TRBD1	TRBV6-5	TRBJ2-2	CASSYRGRTGELFF	TGTGCCAGCAGTTACAGGGGGCGTACCGGGGAGCTGTTTTTT
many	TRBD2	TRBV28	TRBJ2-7	CASIPAPGLAGSYEQYF	TGTGCCAGCATCCCCGCTCCGGGACTAGCGGGAAGCTACGAGCAGTACTTC
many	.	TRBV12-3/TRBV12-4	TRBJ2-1	CASSLFRVGNEQFF	TGTGCCAGCAGTTTATTCAGGGTAGGCAATGAGCAGTTCTTC
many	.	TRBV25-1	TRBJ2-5	CASSPSDYVGETQYF	TGTGCCAGCAGTCCCTCTGACTACGTTGGGGAGACCCAGTACTTC
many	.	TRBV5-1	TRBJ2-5	CASSLEVTGRETQYF	TGCGCCAGCAGCTTGGAGGTTACAGGGAGAGAGACCCAGTACTTC
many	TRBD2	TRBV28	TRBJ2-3	CASSQIAGYTDTQYF	TGTGCCAGCAGTCAAATAGCGGGATACACAGATACGCAGTATTTT
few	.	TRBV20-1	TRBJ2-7	CSARGPDFSYEQYF	TGCAGTGCTAGGGGGCCGGATTTCTCCTACGAGCAGTACTTC
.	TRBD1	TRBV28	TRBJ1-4	CASSQYLPGQGLEKLFF	TGTGCCAGCAGCCAATACCTTCCGGGACAGGGTTTAGAAAAACTGTTTTTT
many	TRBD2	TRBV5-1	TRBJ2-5	CASSPIAGEETQYF	TGCGCCAGCAGCCCAATAGCGGGAGAAGAGACCCAGTACTTC
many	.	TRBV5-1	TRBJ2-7	CASSLAPVYEQYF	TGCGCCAGCAGCTTGGCACCAGTCTACGAGCAGTACTTC
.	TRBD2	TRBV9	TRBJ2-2	CASSPWTSGRGGELFF	TGTGCCAGCAGCCCTTGGACTAGCGGGAGGGGCGGGGAGCTGTTTTTT
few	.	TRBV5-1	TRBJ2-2	CASSFSGEDTGELFF	TGCGCCAGCAGCTTCTCGGGGGAGGACACCGGGGAGCTGTTTTTT